The clone carrying this TCR beta chain occurred once. Its specificity is not known. The data are from a study of T cells in Graves' hyperthyroidism and ophthalmopathy. Findings and limits, study-wide: Most thyroid clonotypes expanded above 0.001 appeared in blood too.

Template material for amplifying TCR beta CDR3 regions consisted of RNA transcripts. HTBI primers were used for first-round RT-PCR of the TCR CDR3. From the multiplex PCR reads, TCRdb called clonotypes with MiXCR, one entry per CDR3 protein. The data show roughly 740,000 distinct CDR3 sequences, with 16% seen just once and under 10% held by the top ten. V lost 5 bases and J lost 6, with 17 bases in between. There are 14 residues in the CDR3. In germline, CDR1 is DFQATT, CDR2 SNEGSKA (reference sequence). The sequenced sample was blood. The genes are TRBV20-1 and TRBJ2-1; D is ambiguous. This sequence was found in a man aged 18 to 29 with Graves' hyperthyroidism. The CDR3 here is CSAPRMRSFNEQFF. DNA for the CDR3: TGCAGTGCTCCACGGATGCGTAGTTTCAATGAGCAGTTCTTC.